This TCR beta chain was retrieved from a study of CXCR3-negative and CXCR3-positive naive CD8 T cells. Overall study: Total TRB output reached around 140 million reads, about 1.5 +/- 0.3 million per library. Whole-study findings and limits: The TRB CDR3s that CXCR3-positive naive cells carried were more hydrophobic than those of CXCR3-negative naive cells.

CDR3 length: 15 residues. Germline V gives CDR1 LNHDA, CDR2 SQIVND (reference sequence). For this clonotype: Its antigen is not known.

Identification of naive CD8+ T cells rested on CD45RO-CCR7+CD27+CD95- status. UMI-tagged TRB cDNA libraries were built via 5' RACE. No DNA is given; TCRdb re-called the 5' RACE reads and lists each CDR3 protein once. The sample data list around 140,000 distinct CDR3 sequences. The sample taken for sequencing was naive CXCR3+ CD8+ T cells from blood. Subset given: CD45RO-CCR7+CD27+CD95- naive CD8+ T cells expressing CXCR3 (TNR3+). The V call is TRBV19, the J call TRBJ2-3. This receptor was taken from a human donor in good health. Some clones in this sample may be carry-over from other donors' samples. The CDR3 loop reads CASSMGMRSADTQYF.